This TCR beta chain was captured by sequencing in a study of T cells in localized non-small cell lung cancer. Regarding the study as a whole: There were a median about 53 of the top 100 tumor clones appearing in adjacent lung. Sequencing, confined to only one tumor region, leaves heterogeneity possible.

Comment on this clone: The antigen remains undetermined.

TCRdb's copy holds only in-frame clones and misses some; the assay was immunoSEQ multiplex PCR. Counted here are around 39,000 clones, around nine tenths occurring once; the ten biggest clones make up roughly 2.5%. Germline CDR1 SGHVS, CDR2 FQNEAQ. The CDR3 is 14 residues long. V lost 1 base, J lost 4 bases, and 10 bases lay in between. The sequence came from a woman aged 40-75 years with stage I lung adenocarcinoma. The sequences come from peripheral blood, collected before any cancer treatment. The chain combines TRBV7-8 with TRBJ1-1; no clear D. CDR3 in DNA: TGTGCCAGCAGCTTAGGATTAGGGAGCACTGAAGCTTTCTTT. Its protein product is CASSLGLGSTEAFF.